This T cell receptor beta chain was identified during a study of blood T cell repertoires in COVID-19. V was pared by 5 bases and J by 3 bases, with 7 bases between. The CDR3 length is 11 residues. Germline V gives CDR1 DFQATT, CDR2 SNEGSKA (reference sequence). This table comes from immunoSEQ multiplex PCR, and its TCRdb copy is limited to in-frame clones, with some not included. This table has more than 45,000 clones, 82% appearing once. In regard to this clone: The same CDR3 is also encoded by other DNA sequences in this sample.

The rearrangement links TRBV20-1 to TRBJ1-1, with D perhaps matching TRBD1 (5 bases). The sequence was obtained from a woman in her sixties with acute or convalescent COVID-19. Material for sequencing was peripheral blood. The CDR3 bases are TGCAGTGCTGCCAGGGACACTGAAGCTTTCTTT. This encodes CSAARDTEAFF.